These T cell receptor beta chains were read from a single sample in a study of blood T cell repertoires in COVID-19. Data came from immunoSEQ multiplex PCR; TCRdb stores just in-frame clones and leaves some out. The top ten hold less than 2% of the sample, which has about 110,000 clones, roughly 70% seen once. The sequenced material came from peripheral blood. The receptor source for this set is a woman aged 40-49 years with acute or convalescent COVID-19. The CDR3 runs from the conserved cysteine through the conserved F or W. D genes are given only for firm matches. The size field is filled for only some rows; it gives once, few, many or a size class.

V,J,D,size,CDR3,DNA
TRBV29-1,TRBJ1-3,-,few,CSVLQGIGNTIYF,TGCAGCGTTCTCCAGGGGATTGGAAACACCATATATTTT
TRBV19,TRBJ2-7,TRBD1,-,CASRNNRGSYEQYF,TGTGCCAGTAGAAATAACAGGGGATCCTACGAGCAGTACTTC
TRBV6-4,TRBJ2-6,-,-,CASSGSGSGANVLTF,TGTGCCAGCAGTGGGTCGGGCTCTGGGGCCAACGTCCTGACTTTC
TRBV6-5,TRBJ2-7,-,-,CASRKHVRGEQYF,TGTGCCAGCAGAAAACACGTTCGGGGCGAGCAGTACTTC
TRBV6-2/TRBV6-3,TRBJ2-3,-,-,CASSPNGRSTDTQYF,TGTGCCAGCAGCCCGAATGGGCGAAGCACAGATACGCAGTATTTT
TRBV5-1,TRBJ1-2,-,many,CASSSGRQDYGYTF,TGCGCCAGCAGCTCAGGGAGGCAAGACTATGGCTACACCTTC
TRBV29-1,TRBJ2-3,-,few,CSVGQVYTDTQYF,TGCAGCGTTGGACAGGTTTACACAGATACGCAGTATTTT
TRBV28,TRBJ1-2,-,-,CASNQDSYAGYTF,TGTGCCAGCAACCAGGACAGCTACGCTGGCTACACCTTC
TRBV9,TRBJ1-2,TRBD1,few,CASSPQGGNYGYTF,TGTGCCAGCAGCCCGCAGGGGGGTAACTATGGCTACACCTTC
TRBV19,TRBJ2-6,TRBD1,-,CASSIDRQGAKLLTGANVLTF,TGTGCCAGTAGTATAGATCGACAGGGGGCAAAACTTTTGACTGGGGCCAACGTCCTGACTTTC
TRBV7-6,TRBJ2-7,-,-,CASSPGGSADYEQYF,TGTGCCAGCAGCCCCGGCGGGTCGGCCGACTACGAGCAGTACTTC
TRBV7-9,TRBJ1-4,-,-,CASSLGTDNEKLFF,TGTGCCAGCAGCTTAGGGACAGACAATGAAAAACTGTTTTTT
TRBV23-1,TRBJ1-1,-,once,CASSQGSAGMNTEAFF,TGCGCCAGCAGTCAAGGATCGGCAGGCATGAACACTGAAGCTTTCTTT
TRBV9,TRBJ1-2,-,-,CASSVYWQPGADGYTF,TGTGCCAGCAGCGTATACTGGCAGCCAGGGGCCGATGGCTACACCTTC
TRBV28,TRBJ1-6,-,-,CASSFRGNNSPLHF,TGTGCCAGCAGTTTTCGAGGAAATAATTCACCCCTCCACTTT